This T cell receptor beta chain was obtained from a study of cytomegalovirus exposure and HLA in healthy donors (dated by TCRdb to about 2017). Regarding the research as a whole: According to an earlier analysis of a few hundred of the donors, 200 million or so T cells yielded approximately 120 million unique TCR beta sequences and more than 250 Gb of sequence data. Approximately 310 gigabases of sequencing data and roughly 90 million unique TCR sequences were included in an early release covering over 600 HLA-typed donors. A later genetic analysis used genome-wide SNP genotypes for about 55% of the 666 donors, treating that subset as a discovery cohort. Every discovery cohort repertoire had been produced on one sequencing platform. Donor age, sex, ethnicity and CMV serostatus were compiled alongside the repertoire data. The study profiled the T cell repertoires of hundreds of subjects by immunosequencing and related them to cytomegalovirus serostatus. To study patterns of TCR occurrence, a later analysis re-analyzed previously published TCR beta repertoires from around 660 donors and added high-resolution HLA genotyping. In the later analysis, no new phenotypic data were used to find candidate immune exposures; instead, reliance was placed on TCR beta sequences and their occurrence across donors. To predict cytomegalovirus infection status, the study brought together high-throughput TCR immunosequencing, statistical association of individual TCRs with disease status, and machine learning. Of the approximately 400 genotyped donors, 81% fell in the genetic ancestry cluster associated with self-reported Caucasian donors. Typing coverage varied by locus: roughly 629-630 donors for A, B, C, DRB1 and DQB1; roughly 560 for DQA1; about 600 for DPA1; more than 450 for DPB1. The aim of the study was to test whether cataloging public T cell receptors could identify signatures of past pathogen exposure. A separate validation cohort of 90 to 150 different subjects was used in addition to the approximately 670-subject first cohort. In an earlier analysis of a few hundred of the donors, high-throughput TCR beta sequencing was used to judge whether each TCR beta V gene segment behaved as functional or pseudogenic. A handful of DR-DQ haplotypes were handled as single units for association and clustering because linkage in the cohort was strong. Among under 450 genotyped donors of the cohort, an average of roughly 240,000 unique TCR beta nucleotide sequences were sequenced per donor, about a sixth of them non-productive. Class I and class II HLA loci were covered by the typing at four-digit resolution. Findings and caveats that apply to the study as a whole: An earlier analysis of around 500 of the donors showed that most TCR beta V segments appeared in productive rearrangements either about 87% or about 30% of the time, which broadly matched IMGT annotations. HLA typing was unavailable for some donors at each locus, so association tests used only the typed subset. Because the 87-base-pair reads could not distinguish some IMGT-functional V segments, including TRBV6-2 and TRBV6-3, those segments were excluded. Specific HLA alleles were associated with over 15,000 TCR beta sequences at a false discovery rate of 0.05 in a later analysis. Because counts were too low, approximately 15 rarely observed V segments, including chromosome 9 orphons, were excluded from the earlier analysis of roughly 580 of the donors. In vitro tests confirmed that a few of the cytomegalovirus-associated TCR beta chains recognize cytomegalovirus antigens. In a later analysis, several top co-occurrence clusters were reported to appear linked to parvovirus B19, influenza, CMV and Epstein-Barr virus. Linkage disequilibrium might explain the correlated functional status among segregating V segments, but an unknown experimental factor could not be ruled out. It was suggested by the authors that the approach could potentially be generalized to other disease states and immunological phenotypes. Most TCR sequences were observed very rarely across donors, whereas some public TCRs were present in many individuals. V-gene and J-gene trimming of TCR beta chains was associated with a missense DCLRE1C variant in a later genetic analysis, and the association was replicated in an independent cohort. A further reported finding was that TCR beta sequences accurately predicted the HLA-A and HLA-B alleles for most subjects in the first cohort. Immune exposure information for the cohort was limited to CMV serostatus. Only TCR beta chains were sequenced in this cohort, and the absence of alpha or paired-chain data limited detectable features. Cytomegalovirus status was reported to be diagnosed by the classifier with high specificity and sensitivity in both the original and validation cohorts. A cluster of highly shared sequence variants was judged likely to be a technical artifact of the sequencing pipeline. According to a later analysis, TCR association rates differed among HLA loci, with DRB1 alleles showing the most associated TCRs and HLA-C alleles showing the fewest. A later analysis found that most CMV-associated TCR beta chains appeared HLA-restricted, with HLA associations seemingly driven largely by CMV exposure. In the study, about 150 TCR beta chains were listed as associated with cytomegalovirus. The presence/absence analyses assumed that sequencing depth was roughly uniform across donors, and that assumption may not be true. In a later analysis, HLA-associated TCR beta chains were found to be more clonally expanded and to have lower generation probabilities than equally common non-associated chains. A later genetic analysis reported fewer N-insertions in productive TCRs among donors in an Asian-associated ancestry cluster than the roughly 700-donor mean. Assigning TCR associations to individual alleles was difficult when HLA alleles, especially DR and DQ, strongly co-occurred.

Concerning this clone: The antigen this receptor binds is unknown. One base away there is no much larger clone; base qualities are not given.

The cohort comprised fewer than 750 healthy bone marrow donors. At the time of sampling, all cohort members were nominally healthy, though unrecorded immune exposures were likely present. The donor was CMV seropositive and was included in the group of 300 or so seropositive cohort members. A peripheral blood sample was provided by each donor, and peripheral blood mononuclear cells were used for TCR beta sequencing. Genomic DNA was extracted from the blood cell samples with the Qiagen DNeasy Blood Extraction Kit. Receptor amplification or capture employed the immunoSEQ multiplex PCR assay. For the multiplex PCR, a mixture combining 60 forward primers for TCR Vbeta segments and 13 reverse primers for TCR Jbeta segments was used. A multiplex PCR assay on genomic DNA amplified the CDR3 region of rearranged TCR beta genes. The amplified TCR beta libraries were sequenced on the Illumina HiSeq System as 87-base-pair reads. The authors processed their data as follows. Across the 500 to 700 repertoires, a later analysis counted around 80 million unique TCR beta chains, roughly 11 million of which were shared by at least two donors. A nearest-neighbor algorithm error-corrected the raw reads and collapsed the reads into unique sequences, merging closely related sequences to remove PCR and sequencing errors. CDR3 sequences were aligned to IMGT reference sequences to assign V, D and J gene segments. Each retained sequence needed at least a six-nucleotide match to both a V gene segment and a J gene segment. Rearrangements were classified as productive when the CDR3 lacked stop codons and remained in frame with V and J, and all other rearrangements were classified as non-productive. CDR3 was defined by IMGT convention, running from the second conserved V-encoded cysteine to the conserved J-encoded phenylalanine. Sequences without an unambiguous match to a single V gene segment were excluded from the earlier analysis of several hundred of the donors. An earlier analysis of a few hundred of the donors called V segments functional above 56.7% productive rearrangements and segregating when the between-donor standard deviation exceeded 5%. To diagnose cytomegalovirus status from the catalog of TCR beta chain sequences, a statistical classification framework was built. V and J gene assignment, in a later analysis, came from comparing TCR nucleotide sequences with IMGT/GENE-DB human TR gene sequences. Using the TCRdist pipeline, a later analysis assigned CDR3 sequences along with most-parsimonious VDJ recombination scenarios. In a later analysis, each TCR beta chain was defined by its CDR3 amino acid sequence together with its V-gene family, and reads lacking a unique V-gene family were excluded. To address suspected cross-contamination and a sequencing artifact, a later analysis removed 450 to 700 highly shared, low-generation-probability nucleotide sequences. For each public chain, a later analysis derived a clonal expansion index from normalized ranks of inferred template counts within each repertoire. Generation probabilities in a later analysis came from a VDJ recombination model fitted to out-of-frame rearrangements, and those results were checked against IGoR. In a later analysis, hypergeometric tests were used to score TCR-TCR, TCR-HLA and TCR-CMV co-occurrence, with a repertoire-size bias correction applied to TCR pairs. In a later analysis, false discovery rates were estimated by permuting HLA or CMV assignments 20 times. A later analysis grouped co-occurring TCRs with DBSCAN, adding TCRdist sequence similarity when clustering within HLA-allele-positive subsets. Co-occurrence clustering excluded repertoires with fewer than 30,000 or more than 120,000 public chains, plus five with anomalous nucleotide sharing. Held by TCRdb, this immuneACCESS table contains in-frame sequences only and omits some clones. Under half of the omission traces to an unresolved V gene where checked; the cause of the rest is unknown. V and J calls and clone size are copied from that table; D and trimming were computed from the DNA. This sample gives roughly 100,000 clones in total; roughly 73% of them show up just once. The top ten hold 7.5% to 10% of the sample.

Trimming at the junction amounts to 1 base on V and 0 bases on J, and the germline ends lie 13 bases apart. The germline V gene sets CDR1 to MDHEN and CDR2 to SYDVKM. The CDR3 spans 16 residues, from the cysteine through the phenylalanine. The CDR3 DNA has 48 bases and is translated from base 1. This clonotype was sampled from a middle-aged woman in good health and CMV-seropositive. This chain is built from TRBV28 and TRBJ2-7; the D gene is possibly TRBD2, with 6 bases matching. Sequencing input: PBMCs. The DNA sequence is TGTGCCAGCAGTTTATCAAGGGAGGTGATCTCCTACGAGCAGTACTTC. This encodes CASSLSREVISYEQYF.